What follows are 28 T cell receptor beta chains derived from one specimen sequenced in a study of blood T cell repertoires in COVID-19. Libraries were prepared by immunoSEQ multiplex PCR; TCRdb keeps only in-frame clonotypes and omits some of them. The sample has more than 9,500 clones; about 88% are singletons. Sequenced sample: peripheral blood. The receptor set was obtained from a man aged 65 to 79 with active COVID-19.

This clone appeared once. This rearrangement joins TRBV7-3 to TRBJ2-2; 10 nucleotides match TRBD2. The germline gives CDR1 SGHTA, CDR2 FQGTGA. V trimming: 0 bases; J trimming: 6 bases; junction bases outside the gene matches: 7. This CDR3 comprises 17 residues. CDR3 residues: CASSLTRSGGAPGELFF. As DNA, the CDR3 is TGTGCCAGCAGCTTAACCCGCAGCGGGGGGGCCCCCGGGGAGCTGTTTTTT.

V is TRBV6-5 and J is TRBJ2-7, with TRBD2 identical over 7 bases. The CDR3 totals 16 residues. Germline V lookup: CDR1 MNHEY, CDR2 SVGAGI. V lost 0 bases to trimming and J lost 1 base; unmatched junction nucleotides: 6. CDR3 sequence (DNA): TGTGCCAGCAGTTACTCTGCGGGAGTGGCGTCCTACGAGCAGTACTTC. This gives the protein CASSYSAGVASYEQYF.

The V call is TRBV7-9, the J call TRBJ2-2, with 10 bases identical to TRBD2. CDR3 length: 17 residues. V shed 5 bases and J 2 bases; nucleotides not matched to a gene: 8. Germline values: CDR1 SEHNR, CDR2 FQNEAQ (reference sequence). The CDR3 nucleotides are TGTGCCAGCAGCCCCTTAGCGGGGGGACCCAACACCGGGGAGCTGTTTTTT. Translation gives CASSPLAGGPNTGELFF.

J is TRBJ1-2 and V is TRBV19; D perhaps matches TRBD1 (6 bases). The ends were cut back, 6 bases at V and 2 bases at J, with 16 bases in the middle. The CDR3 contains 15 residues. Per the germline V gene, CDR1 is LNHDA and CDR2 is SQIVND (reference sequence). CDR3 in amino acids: CASRLQGVTNYGYTF. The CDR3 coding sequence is TGTGCCAGTAGATTACAGGGAGTAACCAACTATGGCTACACCTTC.

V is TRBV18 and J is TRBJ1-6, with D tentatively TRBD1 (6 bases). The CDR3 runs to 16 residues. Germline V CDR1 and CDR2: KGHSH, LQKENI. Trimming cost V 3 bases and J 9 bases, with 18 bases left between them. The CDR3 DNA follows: TGTGCCAGCTCACCGCCGGCAGGGGTAGGGGTTTCACCCCTCCACTTT. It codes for CASSPPAGVGVSPLHF.

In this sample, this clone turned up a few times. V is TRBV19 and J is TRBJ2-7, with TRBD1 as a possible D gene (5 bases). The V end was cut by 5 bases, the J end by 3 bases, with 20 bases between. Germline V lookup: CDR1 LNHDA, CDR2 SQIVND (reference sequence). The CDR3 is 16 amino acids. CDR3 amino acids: CASSPYPRGQDYEQYF. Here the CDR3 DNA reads TGTGCCAGTAGTCCCTACCCCCGAGGACAAGACTACGAGCAGTACTTC.

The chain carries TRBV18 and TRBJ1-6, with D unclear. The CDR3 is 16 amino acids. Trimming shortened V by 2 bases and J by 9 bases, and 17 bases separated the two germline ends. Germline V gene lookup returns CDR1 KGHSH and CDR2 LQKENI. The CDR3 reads CASSPYEGQATSPLHF. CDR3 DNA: TGTGCCAGCTCACCATATGAGGGTCAGGCAACTTCACCCCTCCACTTT.

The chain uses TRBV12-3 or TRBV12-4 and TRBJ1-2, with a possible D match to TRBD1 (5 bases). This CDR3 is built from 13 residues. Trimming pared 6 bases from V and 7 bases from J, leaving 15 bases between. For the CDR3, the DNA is TGTGCCAGCAGAAGCGGGGGGGAGAGTGGCTACACCTTC. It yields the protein CASRSGGESGYTF.

The chain's CDR3 is CASSTWDGAGQPQHF. The CDR3 DNA is TGTGCCAGTAGTACTTGGGACGGAGCGGGCCAGCCCCAGCATTTT. J is TRBJ1-5 and V is TRBV19, with D tentatively TRBD1 (5 bases). V lost 4 bases and J 7 bases, leaving 17 bases between the germline ends. CDR1 and CDR2 (germline): LNHDA, SQIVND (reference sequence). This CDR3 has 15 amino acids.

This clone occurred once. CDR3 bases: TGTGCCAGCAGCGGGGGGGCGGTAAACAATGAGCAGTTCTTC. This translates into CASSGGAVNNEQFF. The chain couples TRBV5-5 to TRBJ2-1, with a possible D match to TRBD2 (7 bases). Germline CDR1 SGHKS, CDR2 YYEKEE (reference sequence). Between the trimmed V and J ends, which lost 4 bases and 5 bases, there was a span of 13 bases. The CDR3 has 14 residues.

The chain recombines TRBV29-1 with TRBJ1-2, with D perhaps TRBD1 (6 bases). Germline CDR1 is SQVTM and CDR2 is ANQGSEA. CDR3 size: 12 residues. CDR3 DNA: TGCAGATGGCCCCGGGACATGAAAGGCTACACCTTC. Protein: CRWPRDMKGYTF.

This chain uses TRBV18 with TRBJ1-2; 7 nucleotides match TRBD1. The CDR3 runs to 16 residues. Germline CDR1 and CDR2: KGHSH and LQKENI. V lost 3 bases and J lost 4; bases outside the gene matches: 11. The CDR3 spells CASSPPGQGVTYGYTF. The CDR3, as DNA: TGTGCCAGCTCACCCCCGGGGCAGGGGGTTACCTATGGCTACACCTTC.

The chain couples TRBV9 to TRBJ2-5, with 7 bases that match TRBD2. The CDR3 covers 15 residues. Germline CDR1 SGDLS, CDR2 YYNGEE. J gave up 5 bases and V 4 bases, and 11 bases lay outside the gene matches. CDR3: CASSSGTGRTETQYF. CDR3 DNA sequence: TGTGCCAGCAGCTCCGGGACCGGGAGGACGGAGACCCAGTACTTC.

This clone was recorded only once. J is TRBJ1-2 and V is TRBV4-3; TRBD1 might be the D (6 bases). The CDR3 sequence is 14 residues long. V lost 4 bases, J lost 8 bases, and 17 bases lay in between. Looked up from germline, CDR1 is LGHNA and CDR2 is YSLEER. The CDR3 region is CASSPQGSRVGYTF. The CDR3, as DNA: TGCGCCAGCAGCCCACAGGGATCACGGGTCGGCTACACCTTC.

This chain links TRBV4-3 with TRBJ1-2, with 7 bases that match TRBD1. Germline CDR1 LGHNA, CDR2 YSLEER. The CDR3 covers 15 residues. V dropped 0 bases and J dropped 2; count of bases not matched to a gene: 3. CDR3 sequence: CASSQDRGWNYGYTF. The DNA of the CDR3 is TGCGCCAGCAGCCAAGACAGGGGGTGGAACTATGGCTACACCTTC.

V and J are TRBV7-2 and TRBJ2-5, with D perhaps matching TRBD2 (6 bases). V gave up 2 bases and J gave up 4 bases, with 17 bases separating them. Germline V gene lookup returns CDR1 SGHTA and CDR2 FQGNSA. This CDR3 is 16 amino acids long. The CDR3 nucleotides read TGTGCCAGCAGCTTAATCTTGCGGGGTGGCGCAGAGACCCAGTACTTC. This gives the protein CASSLILRGGAETQYF.

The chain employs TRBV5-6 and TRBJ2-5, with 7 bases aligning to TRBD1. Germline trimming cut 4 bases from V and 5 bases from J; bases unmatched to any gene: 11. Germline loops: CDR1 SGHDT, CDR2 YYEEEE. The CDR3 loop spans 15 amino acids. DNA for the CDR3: TGTGCCAGCAGCCAGGGGGTTTTTTTATCGGAGACCCAGTACTTC. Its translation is CASSQGVFLSETQYF. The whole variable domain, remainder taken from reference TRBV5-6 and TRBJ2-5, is DAGVTQSPTHLIKTRGQQVTLRCSPKSGHDTVSWYQQALGQGPQFIFQYYEEEERQRGNFPDRFSGHQFPNYSSELNVNALLLGDSALYLCASSQGVFLSETQYFGPGTRLLVL.

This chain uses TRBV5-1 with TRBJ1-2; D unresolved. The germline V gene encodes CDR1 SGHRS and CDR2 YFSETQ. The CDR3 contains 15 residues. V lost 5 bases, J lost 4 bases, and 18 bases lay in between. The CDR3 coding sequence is TGCGCCAGCAGGGTCGGGGTGAGCCGCCCCTATGGCTACACCTTC. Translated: CASRVGVSRPYGYTF.

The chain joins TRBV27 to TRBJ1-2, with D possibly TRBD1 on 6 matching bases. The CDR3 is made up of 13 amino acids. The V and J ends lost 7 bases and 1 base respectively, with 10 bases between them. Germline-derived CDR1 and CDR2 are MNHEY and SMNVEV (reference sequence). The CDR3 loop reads CASTQQGNYGYTF. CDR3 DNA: TGTGCCAGCACTCAACAGGGTAACTATGGCTACACCTTC.

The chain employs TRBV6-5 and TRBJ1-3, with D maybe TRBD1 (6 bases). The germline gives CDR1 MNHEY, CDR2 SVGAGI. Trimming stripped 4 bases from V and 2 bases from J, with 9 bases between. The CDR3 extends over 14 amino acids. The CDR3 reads CASSSGGTGNTIYF. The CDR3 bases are TGTGCCAGCAGTTCGGGGGGCACTGGAAACACCATATATTTT.

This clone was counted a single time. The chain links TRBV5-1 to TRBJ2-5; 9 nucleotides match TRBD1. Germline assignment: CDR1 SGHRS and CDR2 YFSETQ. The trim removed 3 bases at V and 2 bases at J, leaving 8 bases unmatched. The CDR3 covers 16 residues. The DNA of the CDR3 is TGCGCCAGCAGCTGGGGACCGGGACAGGGTCAAGAGACCCAGTACTTC. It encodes CASSWGPGQGQETQYF.

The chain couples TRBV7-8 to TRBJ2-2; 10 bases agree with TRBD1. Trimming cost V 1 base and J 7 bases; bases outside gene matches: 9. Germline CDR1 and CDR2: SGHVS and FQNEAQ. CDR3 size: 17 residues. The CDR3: CASSLVPGQGMGGELFF. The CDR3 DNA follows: TGTGCCAGCAGCTTAGTCCCGGGACAGGGGATGGGCGGGGAGCTGTTTTTT.

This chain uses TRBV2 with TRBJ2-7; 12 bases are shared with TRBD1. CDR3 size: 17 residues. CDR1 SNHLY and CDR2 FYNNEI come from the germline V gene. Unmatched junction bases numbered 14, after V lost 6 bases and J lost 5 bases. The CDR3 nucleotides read TGTGCCAGCAGATTCCCCTCTCCGGGACAGGGGGCCGACGAGCAGTACTTC. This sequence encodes CASRFPSPGQGADEQYF.

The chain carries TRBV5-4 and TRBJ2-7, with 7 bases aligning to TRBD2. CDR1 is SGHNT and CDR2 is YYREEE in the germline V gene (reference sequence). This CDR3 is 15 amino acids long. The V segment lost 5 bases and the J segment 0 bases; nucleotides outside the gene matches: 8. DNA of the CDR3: TGTGCCAGCAGACGGGGGGATCGTAACTCCTACGAGCAGTACTTC. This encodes CASRRGDRNSYEQYF.

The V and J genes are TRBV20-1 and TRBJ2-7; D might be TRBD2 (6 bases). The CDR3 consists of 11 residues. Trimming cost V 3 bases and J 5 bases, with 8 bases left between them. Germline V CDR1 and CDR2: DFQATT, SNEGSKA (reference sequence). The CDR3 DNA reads TGCAGTGCTAGTAGCGGCCACGAGCAGTACTTC. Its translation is CSASSGHEQYF.

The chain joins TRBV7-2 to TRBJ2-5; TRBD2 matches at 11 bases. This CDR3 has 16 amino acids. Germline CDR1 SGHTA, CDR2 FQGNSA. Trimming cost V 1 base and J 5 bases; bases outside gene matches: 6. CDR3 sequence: CASSLVASGGWETQYF. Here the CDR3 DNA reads TGTGCCAGCAGCTTAGTGGCTAGCGGGGGGTGGGAGACCCAGTACTTC.

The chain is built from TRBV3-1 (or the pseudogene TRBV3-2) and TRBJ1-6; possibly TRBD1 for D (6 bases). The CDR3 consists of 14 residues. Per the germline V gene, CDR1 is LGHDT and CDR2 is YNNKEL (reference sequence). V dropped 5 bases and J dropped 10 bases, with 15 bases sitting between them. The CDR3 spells CASSFRDIGSPLHF. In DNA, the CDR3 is TGTGCCAGCAGCTTCCGGGACATTGGGTCACCCCTCCACTTT.

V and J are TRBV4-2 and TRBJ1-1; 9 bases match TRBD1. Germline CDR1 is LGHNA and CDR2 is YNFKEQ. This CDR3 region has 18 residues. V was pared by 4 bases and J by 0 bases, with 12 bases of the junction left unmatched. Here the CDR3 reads CASSLHLQGASMNTEAFF. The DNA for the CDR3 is TGTGCCAGCAGCCTACATCTACAGGGGGCCAGCATGAACACTGAAGCTTTCTTT.